This T cell receptor beta chain was recovered during a study of T-cell memory formation after mild COVID-19. Across the whole study: For the most part, TCR clusters were specific to one donor.

5'RACE with constant-segment primers built TCRalpha and TCRbeta cDNA libraries with UMIs. TCRdb re-called the 5' RACE reads with MiXCR, one entry per CDR3 protein. The sample carries about 400,000 distinct CDR3 sequences, 16% recorded once. Germline CDR1 reads SGHVS; CDR2 reads FQNEAQ. V was trimmed by 2 bases and J by 5 bases, leaving 13 bases between them. The CDR3 contains 15 residues. The clonotype comes from a man aged 18-30 years who had mild COVID-19 (a few samples of this study predate the infection). Cell type and time point are not known. Sequenced: PBMCs or a T cell subset sorted from them (not recorded which). The chain recombines TRBV7-8 with TRBJ2-4; no firm D call. Here the CDR3 reads CASSLLQGAENIQYF. CDR3 bases: TGTGCCAGCAGCTTACTTCAAGGAGCAGAAAACATTCAGTACTTC.